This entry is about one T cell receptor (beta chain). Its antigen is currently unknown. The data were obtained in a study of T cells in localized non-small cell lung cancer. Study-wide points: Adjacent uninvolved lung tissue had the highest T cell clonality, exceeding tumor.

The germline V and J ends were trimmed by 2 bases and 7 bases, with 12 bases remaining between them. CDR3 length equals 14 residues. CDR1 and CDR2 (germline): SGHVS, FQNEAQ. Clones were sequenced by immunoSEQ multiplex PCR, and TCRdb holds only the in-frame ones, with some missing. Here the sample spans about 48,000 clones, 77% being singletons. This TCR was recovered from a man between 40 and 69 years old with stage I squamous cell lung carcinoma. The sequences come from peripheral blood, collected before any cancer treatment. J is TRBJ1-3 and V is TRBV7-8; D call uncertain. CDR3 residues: CASSLNGMANTIYF. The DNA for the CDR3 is TGTGCCAGCAGCTTAAACGGGATGGCTAACACCATATATTTT. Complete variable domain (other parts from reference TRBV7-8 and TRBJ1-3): GAGVSQSPRYKVAKRGQDVALRCDPISGHVSLFWYQQALGQGPEFLTYFQNEAQLDKSGLPSDRFFAERPEGSVSTLKIQRTQQEDSAVYLCASSLNGMANTIYFGEGSWLTVV.